These 7 T cell receptor beta chains share one sample of origin, sequenced in a study of blood T cell repertoires in COVID-19. Measured with immunoSEQ multiplex PCR; TCRdb has only the in-frame clones, and not every one. The data show approximately 190,000 clones, about 88% seen once. The sample consisted of peripheral blood. All receptors come from a woman between 35 and 50 years old who had recovered from COVID-19.

The chain carries TRBV13 and TRBJ2-7; the match to TRBD2 covers 10 bases. This CDR3 has 15 residues. The germline CDR1 and CDR2 sequences are PRHDT and FYEKMQ (reference sequence). The trim removed 5 bases at V and 3 bases at J, leaving 7 bases unmatched. The CDR3 is CASSLTSGNRYEQYF. CDR3 bases: TGTGCCAGCAGCCTTACTAGCGGGAATCGCTACGAGCAGTACTTC.

CDR3 in amino acids: CASREEGARDTEAFF. CDR3 in DNA: TGTGCCAGCAGGGAGGAGGGGGCTCGGGACACTGAAGCTTTCTTT. This chain joins TRBV25-1 and TRBJ1-1; TRBD1 aligns across 7 bases. The junction had 10 bases not matched to a gene; V was cut back by 6 bases and J by 3 bases. Germline-derived CDR1 and CDR2 are MGHDK and SYGVNS. This CDR3 is 15 amino acids long.

The rearrangement joins TRBV27 to TRBJ1-1, with no clear D. The germline CDR1 and CDR2 sequences are MNHEY and SMNVEV (reference sequence). The CDR3 covers 14 residues. The V gene lost 6 bases and the J gene lost 4 bases, with 15 bases spanning the gap. The DNA for the CDR3 is TGTGCCAGCAGCAGTCACGGAGGTGGCACTGAAGCTTTCTTT. The encoded protein is CASSSHGGGTEAFF.

This chain links TRBV19 with TRBJ2-1, with 7 bases matching TRBD1. The CDR3 runs 17 residues. The V gene's germline CDR1 is LNHDA and CDR2 SQIVND (reference sequence). After removal of 1 base from V and 2 bases from J, the junction contained 8 bases not matched to a gene. The CDR3 sequence is CASSIVFGQGAYNEQFF. Written as DNA, the CDR3 is TGTGCCAGTAGTATAGTCTTCGGGCAGGGGGCCTACAATGAGCAGTTCTTC. Full variable domain (rest looked up from reference TRBV19 and TRBJ2-1): DGGITQSPKYLFRKEGQNVTLSCEQNLNHDAMYWYRQDPGQGLRLIYYSQIVNDFQKGDIAEGYSVSREKKESFPLTVTSAQKNPTAFYLCASSIVFGQGAYNEQFFGPGTRLTVL.

This clone was recorded only once. The genes are TRBV3-1 (or the pseudogene TRBV3-2) and TRBJ2-7; 7 nucleotides align to TRBD1. The CDR3 is made up of 16 amino acids. Germline CDR1 LGHDT, CDR2 YNNKEL (reference sequence). J lost 4 bases, V lost 3 bases, and 12 bases had no gene match. As DNA, the CDR3 is TGTGCCAGCAGCCACTCAACAGGGGTTCTCGGTTACGAGCAGTACTTC. It encodes CASSHSTGVLGYEQYF.

Here the CDR3 DNA reads TGTGCCAGTAGTATAGCGGGAGGATCTTACAATGAGCAGTTCTTC. This encodes CASSIAGGSYNEQFF. The gene calls are TRBV19 and TRBJ2-1, with 7 positions matching TRBD2. CDR1 is LNHDA, CDR2 SQIVND, per germline (reference sequence). V lost 1 base, J lost 4 bases, and 4 bases stayed unmatched. The CDR3 sequence is 15 residues long.

The rearrangement joins TRBV9 to TRBJ2-7; D may be TRBD1 (6 bases). The V end was cut by 3 bases, the J end by 13 bases, with 17 bases between. The CDR3 is made up of 12 amino acids. CDR1 is SGDLS and CDR2 is YYNGEE in the germline V gene. The CDR3 bases are TGTGCCAGCAGCGGAATCCAGGGGCCTATATACTTC. This codes for CASSGIQGPIYF. Complete variable domain (other parts from reference TRBV9 and TRBJ2-7): DSGVTQTPKHLITATGQRVTLRCSPRSGDLSVYWYQQSLDQGLQFLIQYYNGEERAKGNILERFSAQQFPDLHSELNLSSLELGDSALYFCASSGIQGPIYFGPGTRLTVT.